This is a list of T cell receptor beta chains from one sample in a study of cytomegalovirus exposure and HLA in healthy donors. Assay: immunoSEQ multiplex PCR; the TCRdb copy retains only in-frame clones and omits some. The data show roughly 120,000 clones, with about 75% seen just once and about 29% held by the top ten. The sample consisted of PBMCs. These receptors were collected from a man aged 55 to 70 in good health and CMV-seropositive. Both conserved end residues are part of each CDR3. The order of the fields is clone size, D gene, J gene, V gene, CDR3 DNA, CDR3 protein. D genes are given only for firm matches. A clone size is listed for some rows: how often the clone was seen (once, few, many), or a class if it is expanded.

clone size: few
D gene: -
J gene: TRBJ2-3
V gene: TRBV10-3
CDR3 DNA: TGTGCCATCAGTGATGCCGGGAAGCGGGGCACAGATACGCAGTATTTT
CDR3 protein: CAISDAGKRGTDTQYF

clone size: few
D gene: TRBD1
J gene: TRBJ2-1
V gene: TRBV11-2
CDR3 DNA: TGTGCCAGCAGCTCTCTACAGGGGGCCTACAATGAGCAGTTCTTC
CDR3 protein: CASSSLQGAYNEQFF

clone size: few
D gene: TRBD1
J gene: TRBJ2-3
V gene: TRBV30
CDR3 DNA: TGTGCCCGGAGGACAGGGACAGATACGCAGTATTTT
CDR3 protein: CARRTGTDTQYF

clone size: -
D gene: -
J gene: TRBJ1-4
V gene: TRBV18
CDR3 DNA: TGTGCCAGCTCACCACAAGGGGCTGCAACTAATGAAAAACTGTTTTTT
CDR3 protein: CASSPQGAATNEKLFF

clone size: once
D gene: -
J gene: TRBJ2-3
V gene: TRBV5-4
CDR3 DNA: TGTGCCAGCAGCTCGGCAGATACGCAGTATTTT
CDR3 protein: CASSSADTQYF

clone size: -
D gene: -
J gene: TRBJ1-1
V gene: TRBV2
CDR3 DNA: TGTGCCAGCAGTGACTACAGTTTGAACACTGAAGCTTTCTTT
CDR3 protein: CASSDYSLNTEAFF

clone size: -
D gene: TRBD1
J gene: TRBJ1-1
V gene: TRBV23-1
CDR3 DNA: TGCGCCAGCAGAGGGGTGTCGACAGGGCAGAATGAAGCTTTCTTT
CDR3 protein: CASRGVSTGQNEAFF

clone size: -
D gene: -
J gene: TRBJ1-4
V gene: TRBV18
CDR3 DNA: TGTGCCAGCTCACCTACAGCCGAGTCGAGGGGGGAAAAACTGTTTTTT
CDR3 protein: CASSPTAESRGEKLFF

clone size: once
D gene: -
J gene: TRBJ1-3
V gene: TRBV10-3
CDR3 DNA: TGTGCCGCCAAACAAGGAAACACCATATATTTT
CDR3 protein: CAAKQGNTIYF

clone size: -
D gene: TRBD1
J gene: TRBJ1-1
V gene: TRBV5-1
CDR3 DNA: TGCGCCAGCAGCAACCCGACAGGGCGAGTCTTCACTGAAGCTTTCTTT
CDR3 protein: CASSNPTGRVFTEAFF

clone size: -
D gene: TRBD1
J gene: TRBJ1-1
V gene: TRBV5-6
CDR3 DNA: TGTGCCAGCAACGACGGAACAGGGGGCACTGAAGCTTTCTTT
CDR3 protein: CASNDGTGGTEAFF

clone size: -
D gene: -
J gene: TRBJ1-1
V gene: TRBV18
CDR3 DNA: TGTGCCAGCTCACCGAGGCAGGGGCTGGAGAACACTGAAGCTTTCTTT
CDR3 protein: CASSPRQGLENTEAFF

clone size: once
D gene: TRBD2
J gene: TRBJ2-1
V gene: TRBV5-1
CDR3 DNA: TGCGCCAGCAGTTCGGTAGCGGGACCTTACAATGAGCAGTTCTTC
CDR3 protein: CASSSVAGPYNEQFF

clone size: few
D gene: -
J gene: TRBJ1-1
V gene: TRBV13
CDR3 DNA: TGTGCCAGCAGCTTACCAAGGGGGAGCGGAAACACTGAAGCTTTCTTT
CDR3 protein: CASSLPRGSGNTEAFF

clone size: -
D gene: TRBD2
J gene: TRBJ2-7
V gene: TRBV4-1
CDR3 DNA: TGCGCCAGCAGCCAAGGAGGGGGTTCGGGGGGGTCCTTGGAGCAGTACTTC
CDR3 protein: CASSQGGGSGGSLEQYF

clone size: -
D gene: -
J gene: TRBJ2-3
V gene: TRBV5-6
CDR3 DNA: TGTGCCAGCAGCTTGGCGGGCACAGATACGCAGTATTTT
CDR3 protein: CASSLAGTDTQYF

clone size: -
D gene: TRBD1
J gene: TRBJ2-5
V gene: TRBV30
CDR3 DNA: TGTGCTCGGGCACCGGGACAGGGAACCCAAGAGACCCAGTACTTC
CDR3 protein: CARAPGQGTQETQYF

clone size: -
D gene: TRBD1
J gene: TRBJ1-2
V gene: TRBV6-1
CDR3 DNA: TGTGCCAGCAGGACAGGGGTCGGCTACACCTTC
CDR3 protein: CASRTGVGYTF

clone size: few
D gene: -
J gene: TRBJ2-2
V gene: TRBV5-8
CDR3 DNA: TGTGCCAGCAGCTTCGAGCTAGGCACCGGGGAGCTGTTTTTT
CDR3 protein: CASSFELGTGELFF

clone size: -
D gene: TRBD1
J gene: TRBJ1-6
V gene: TRBV2
CDR3 DNA: TGTGCCAGCAATTACAGGGGAGGAGATTCACCCCTCCACTTT
CDR3 protein: CASNYRGGDSPLHF

clone size: -
D gene: -
J gene: TRBJ2-7
V gene: TRBV5-1
CDR3 DNA: TGCGCCAGCAGCTTGTTTCGTGGGGGCCAGGACTCCTACGAGCAGTACTTC
CDR3 protein: CASSLFRGGQDSYEQYF

clone size: few
D gene: -
J gene: TRBJ2-3
V gene: TRBV5-6
CDR3 DNA: TGTGCCAGCAGCTTCGCCGGGCAGGGACTCACAGATACGCAGTATTTT
CDR3 protein: CASSFAGQGLTDTQYF

clone size: -
D gene: TRBD1
J gene: TRBJ2-7
V gene: TRBV5-1
CDR3 DNA: TGCGCCAGCAGCCTTGGGGGGACAGGTGAATACGAGCAGTACTTC
CDR3 protein: CASSLGGTGEYEQYF

clone size: few
D gene: TRBD2
J gene: TRBJ2-1
V gene: TRBV27
CDR3 DNA: TGTGCCAGCAGTTTGTCGTCCGGGGGGATGCATGAGCAGTTCTTC
CDR3 protein: CASSLSSGGMHEQFF

clone size: -
D gene: TRBD1
J gene: TRBJ2-7
V gene: TRBV9
CDR3 DNA: TGTGCCAGCAGCGAGGGACAGACATCCTACGAGCAGTACTTC
CDR3 protein: CASSEGQTSYEQYF

clone size: -
D gene: TRBD1
J gene: TRBJ1-1
V gene: TRBV5-4
CDR3 DNA: TGTGCTAGCAGCCTGGACAGGGGATGGCGGACTGAAGCTTTCTTT
CDR3 protein: CASSLDRGWRTEAFF

clone size: once
D gene: -
J gene: TRBJ1-4
V gene: TRBV29-1
CDR3 DNA: TGCAGCGTTCGGGGGGTCTCTAATGAAAAACTGTTTTTT
CDR3 protein: CSVRGVSNEKLFF

clone size: -
D gene: TRBD1
J gene: TRBJ2-7
V gene: TRBV27
CDR3 DNA: TGTGCCAGCAGTTTTCCGACAGGGGTCTTGCTGACCTACGAGCAGTACTTC
CDR3 protein: CASSFPTGVLLTYEQYF

clone size: -
D gene: TRBD1
J gene: TRBJ1-1
V gene: TRBV7-9
CDR3 DNA: TGTGCCAGCAGCTTAAATCAGGGGGCGCAAACTGAAGCTTTCTTT
CDR3 protein: CASSLNQGAQTEAFF

clone size: -
D gene: TRBD1
J gene: TRBJ2-2
V gene: TRBV28
CDR3 DNA: TGTGCCAGCAGTTCCCCGGGACAGGGGGCGAGAGTGGAGCTGTTTTTT
CDR3 protein: CASSSPGQGARVELFF

clone size: -
D gene: TRBD2
J gene: TRBJ2-7
V gene: TRBV5-1
CDR3 DNA: TGCGCCAGCAGCTTGGACTGGCGGGAGAACAACGAGCAGTACTTC
CDR3 protein: CASSLDWRENNEQYF

clone size: -
D gene: -
J gene: TRBJ1-1
V gene: TRBV11-3
CDR3 DNA: TGTGCCAGCAGCACAGTCGGAGGGACTGAAGCTTTCTTT
CDR3 protein: CASSTVGGTEAFF

clone size: once
D gene: TRBD1
J gene: TRBJ1-1
V gene: TRBV5-4
CDR3 DNA: TGTGCCAGCAGCTTGATGGAACAGGGGTTAGGCCCTGAAGCTTTCTTT
CDR3 protein: CASSLMEQGLGPEAFF

clone size: once
D gene: -
J gene: TRBJ1-2
V gene: TRBV19
CDR3 DNA: TGTGCCAGTAGTATAGGCCCAGGATCAACCCCGAGCGGCTACACCTTC
CDR3 protein: CASSIGPGSTPSGYTF

clone size: few
D gene: TRBD1
J gene: TRBJ1-2
V gene: TRBV19
CDR3 DNA: TGTGCCAGTAGTATGGACAGGACGGGCTATGGCTACACCTTC
CDR3 protein: CASSMDRTGYGYTF

clone size: once
D gene: -
J gene: TRBJ1-5
V gene: TRBV6-5
CDR3 DNA: TGTGCCAGCAGTCCCGGACAGACCCTATATCAGCCCCAGCATTTT
CDR3 protein: CASSPGQTLYQPQHF

clone size: -
D gene: TRBD2
J gene: TRBJ2-7
V gene: TRBV27
CDR3 DNA: TGTGCCAGCAGGGCCCGAGGATGGGAGGGCGAGCAGTACTTC
CDR3 protein: CASRARGWEGEQYF

clone size: -
D gene: TRBD1
J gene: TRBJ2-1
V gene: TRBV19
CDR3 DNA: TGTGCCAGTAGCCTTAGTCGACAGGGCAATGAGCAGTTCTTC
CDR3 protein: CASSLSRQGNEQFF

clone size: few
D gene: -
J gene: TRBJ1-1
V gene: TRBV7-9
CDR3 DNA: TGTGCCAGCAGCCGGATCCAGGGGACCACTGAAGCTTTCTTT
CDR3 protein: CASSRIQGTTEAFF

clone size: few
D gene: TRBD2
J gene: TRBJ2-2
V gene: TRBV11-2
CDR3 DNA: TGTGCCAGCAGCTATTTAGCGGGGTCGAACACCGGGGAGCTGTTTTTT
CDR3 protein: CASSYLAGSNTGELFF

clone size: -
D gene: -
J gene: TRBJ2-3
V gene: TRBV14
CDR3 DNA: TGTGCCAGCAGCCAAACAGCCATTAGCACAGATACGCAGTATTTT
CDR3 protein: CASSQTAISTDTQYF

clone size: -
D gene: -
J gene: TRBJ1-5
V gene: TRBV6-1
CDR3 DNA: TGTGCCAGCAGTAAATACGTGCTCGGGGGGCAGCCCCAGCATTTT
CDR3 protein: CASSKYVLGGQPQHF

clone size: -
D gene: TRBD1
J gene: TRBJ1-1
V gene: TRBV5-1
CDR3 DNA: TGCGCCAGCAGCTCTTCCGGGACAGGGGGCTTCTCTGAAGCTTTCTTT
CDR3 protein: CASSSSGTGGFSEAFF

clone size: -
D gene: -
J gene: TRBJ2-3
V gene: TRBV20-1
CDR3 DNA: TGCAGTCCAATGGACTGGGATACGCAGTATTTT
CDR3 protein: CSPMDWDTQYF

clone size: -
D gene: TRBD2
J gene: TRBJ2-1
V gene: TRBV5-1
CDR3 DNA: TGCGCCAGCAGAGGGACTAGCGGGGGCAGCTCCTACAATGAGCAGTTCTTC
CDR3 protein: CASRGTSGGSSYNEQFF

clone size: -
D gene: -
J gene: TRBJ2-7
V gene: TRBV5-1
CDR3 DNA: TGCGCCAGCAGCTGGGGGTTAGGAGGGGCCGGAAAGAACGAGCAGTACTTC
CDR3 protein: CASSWGLGGAGKNEQYF

clone size: -
D gene: -
J gene: TRBJ2-1
V gene: TRBV4-1
CDR3 DNA: TGCGCCAGCAGCCAGGAGGGATGGGGCCGCTCCTACAATGAGCAGTTCTTC
CDR3 protein: CASSQEGWGRSYNEQFF

clone size: -
D gene: TRBD1
J gene: TRBJ1-1
V gene: TRBV9
CDR3 DNA: TGTGCCAGCAGCGTAGAGGGGGCCGGAACTGAAGCTTTCTTT
CDR3 protein: CASSVEGAGTEAFF

clone size: -
D gene: TRBD1
J gene: TRBJ2-5
V gene: TRBV2
CDR3 DNA: TGTGCCAGCAGTGAAACTTTGGGCCTAACAGGGGGCGCCCGGGAGACCCAGTACTTC
CDR3 protein: CASSETLGLTGGARETQYF

clone size: -
D gene: -
J gene: TRBJ1-3
V gene: TRBV28
CDR3 DNA: TGTGCCAGCACTCGAAGCGGGACGGGAGGAAACACCATATATTTT
CDR3 protein: CASTRSGTGGNTIYF

clone size: once
D gene: TRBD2
J gene: TRBJ2-5
V gene: TRBV4-2
CDR3 DNA: TGTGCCAGCAACAGGGCTAGCGGGCCATCGTACCAAGAGACCCAGTACTTC
CDR3 protein: CASNRASGPSYQETQYF

clone size: -
D gene: -
J gene: TRBJ2-3
V gene: TRBV7-3
CDR3 DNA: TGTGCCAGCAGCTTAGGGGCTACAGATACGCAGTATTTT
CDR3 protein: CASSLGATDTQYF

clone size: -
D gene: TRBD1
J gene: TRBJ1-2
V gene: TRBV15
CDR3 DNA: TGTGCCACCAGCAGAGAAAGACAGGGCTATGGCTACACCTTC
CDR3 protein: CATSRERQGYGYTF

clone size: -
D gene: -
J gene: TRBJ2-5
V gene: TRBV7-8
CDR3 DNA: TGTGCCAGCAGCTGGCAGGAGACCCAGTACTTC
CDR3 protein: CASSWQETQYF

clone size: -
D gene: -
J gene: TRBJ2-7
V gene: TRBV2
CDR3 DNA: TGTGCCAGCAGAGAGTGGTCGTCCGAGCAGTACTTC
CDR3 protein: CASREWSSEQYF

clone size: -
D gene: TRBD2
J gene: TRBJ2-7
V gene: TRBV28
CDR3 DNA: TGTGCCAGCAGTTCAGGACTAGCGGGAGGTTCCTACGAGCAGTACTTC
CDR3 protein: CASSSGLAGGSYEQYF

clone size: -
D gene: -
J gene: TRBJ2-7
V gene: TRBV7-9
CDR3 DNA: TGTGCCAGCAGTCGGGACATGACCTACGAGCAGTACTTC
CDR3 protein: CASSRDMTYEQYF